The subject of this entry is one T cell receptor beta chain. What it recognizes is unknown. Between the trimmed V and J ends, which lost 6 bases and 2 bases, there was a span of 20 bases. Germline V CDR1 and CDR2: DFQATT, SNEGSKA (reference sequence). The CDR3 spans 15 residues. MiXCR, applied by TCRdb to the 5' RACE reads, yields one record per CDR3 protein. The data show around 570,000 distinct CDR3 sequences, roughly 9.9% seen once. The data are from a study of identical twins. Overall study findings and caveats: Whereas memory repertoires showed no such difference, abundant cord blood beta clonotypes carried fewer insertions. Out-of-frame beta chain sequences displayed weaker excess sharing between twins. Sequences that were out-of-frame, alpha and twin-shared displayed an excess of low generation probability. Within monozygotic twins, out-of-frame TCR alpha sharing was underestimated by the models.

These records were also assigned to another study, of yellow fever vaccine responses in identical twins.

Sequences were obtained from PBMCs. V gene TRBV20-1 combines with J gene TRBJ2-7; possible D gene TRBD2, 5 bases. This receptor was identified in a woman younger than 30 in good health. CDR3 sequence reads: CSATKYGVRPYEQYF. CDR3 bases: TGCAGTGCCACAAAGTACGGGGTCCGGCCCTACGAGCAGTACTTC.